This TCR beta chain was recorded in a study of blood T cell repertoires in COVID-19. As originally analysed: Estimates of nucleated cell counts were drawn from the amplification of reference gene primers. TCRdb's table, derived via immunoSEQ multiplex PCR, lists solely in-frame clones and lacks some. V, J and clone size derive from that table, while D and trimming were established from the DNA sequence. Here the sample spans about 160,000 clones, roughly 84% being singletons. The V and J ends lost 6 bases and 2 bases respectively, with 10 bases between them. This CDR3 has 13 amino acids. The chain couples TRBV12-3 or TRBV12-4 to TRBJ2-5, with D maybe TRBD2 (5 bases). The specimen was peripheral blood. The sequence was obtained from a man in his 70s with acute or convalescent COVID-19. The CDR3 coding sequence is TGTGCCAGCAGCCGAGGGAGACAAGAGACCCAGTACTTC. Its translation: CASSRGRQETQYF.